This passage covers 24 T cell receptor beta chains from one sample sequenced in a study of cytomegalovirus exposure and HLA in healthy donors. A multiplex PCR was run with 60 Vbeta primers and 13 Jbeta primers. Libraries were prepared by immunoSEQ multiplex PCR; TCRdb keeps only in-frame clonotypes and omits some of them. The sample includes over 75,000 clones, roughly 80% seen only once; the top ten take 6.5% to 9%. Sequences were obtained from PBMCs. The receptors come from a man aged 35 to 55 in good health and CMV-seropositive.

CDR3 DNA: TGTGCCATCAGTGACTCCTACAGAAAACCTAACTATGGCTACACCTTC. Its translation is CAISDSYRKPNYGYTF. The genes are TRBV10-3 and TRBJ1-2; D is ambiguous. CDR1 and CDR2 (germline): ENHRY, SYGVKD. V lost 3 bases, J lost 0 bases, and 14 bases lay in between. The CDR3 is made up of 16 amino acids.

This clone was counted a single time. The genes are TRBV9 and TRBJ2-2; possible D gene TRBD2, 6 bases. Trimming shortened V by 5 bases and J by 7 bases, and 18 bases separated the two germline ends. Germline V gene sequence: CDR1 SGDLS, CDR2 YYNGEE. This CDR3 region has 15 residues. CDR3 in amino acids: CASSLTSSWGGELFF. The CDR3 nucleotides are TGTGCCAGCAGTCTAACTAGCTCTTGGGGCGGGGAGCTGTTTTTT.

This chain uses TRBV5-4 with TRBJ1-1, with D maybe TRBD1 (5 bases). Germline loops: CDR1 SGHNT, CDR2 YYREEE (reference sequence). The V and J ends lost 4 bases and 5 bases respectively, with 15 bases between them. This CDR3 contains 14 residues. The CDR3 DNA reads as TGTGCCAGCAGCCCTCCTGGGGGGATAACTGAAGCTTTCTTT. Residues: CASSPPGGITEAFF. Filled out from reference TRBV5-4 and TRBJ1-1, the complete variable domain reads ETGVTQSPTHLIKTRGQQVTLRCSSQSGHNTVSWYQQALGQGPQFIFQYYREEENGRGNFPPRFSGLQFPNYSSELNVNALELDDSALYLCASSPPGGITEAFFGQGTRLTVV.

The chain carries TRBV11-2 and TRBJ1-2; no clear D gene. CDR1 is SGHAT, CDR2 FQNNGV, per germline. V shed 1 base and J shed 4 bases, with 10 bases lying between them. The CDR3 covers 14 residues. CDR3 in amino acids: CASSLVPTIYGYTF. The CDR3 coding sequence is TGTGCCAGCAGCTTAGTACCGACTATCTATGGCTACACCTTC.

The rearrangement links TRBV4-3 to TRBJ2-1; TRBD2 matches at 7 bases. The CDR3 has 15 amino acids. The ends lost 0 bases at V and 9 bases at J; junction bases unmatched: 8. Looked up from germline, CDR1 is LGHNA and CDR2 is YSLEER. For the CDR3, the DNA is TGCGCCAGCAGCCAAGACGGACTAGTAAACGCTGAGCAGTTCTTC. Translation: CASSQDGLVNAEQFF.

The chain has TRBV7-2 and TRBJ2-5; D uncertain. The CDR3 loop spans 15 amino acids. Germline V lookup: CDR1 SGHTA, CDR2 FQGNSA. The V end lost 3 bases, the J end lost 5 bases, and 16 bases lay between the germline ends. CDR3 DNA sequence: TGTGCCAGCAGCTTCCGCACCCAATTGCAGGAGACCCAGTACTTC. Residues: CASSFRTQLQETQYF.

The chain has TRBV27 and TRBJ1-1; the D gene is possibly TRBD1 (5 bases). Germline V lookup: CDR1 MNHEY, CDR2 SMNVEV (reference sequence). The CDR3 covers 11 residues. V was pared by 6 bases and J by 6 bases, with 8 bases between. The CDR3 DNA sequence: TGTGCCAGCAGCGCAGGGTCTGAAGCTTTCTTT. It yields the protein CASSAGSEAFF.

The chain joins TRBV2 to TRBJ2-2; 7 bases agree with TRBD1. J lost 7 bases, V lost 7 bases, and 6 bases had no gene match. The CDR3 is 13 amino acids. Germline assignment: CDR1 SNHLY and CDR2 FYNNEI. This CDR3 reads CASKESGGGELFF. The CDR3 nucleotides are TGTGCCAGCAAGGAATCAGGGGGCGGGGAGCTGTTTTTT.

The V gene is TRBV11-2, the J gene TRBJ2-3; D is unclear. The germline V and J ends were trimmed by 0 bases and 0 bases, with 4 bases remaining between them. CDR1 SGHAT and CDR2 FQNNGV come from the germline V gene. This CDR3 is 14 amino acids long. Here the CDR3 reads CASSLETSTDTQYF. DNA for the CDR3: TGTGCCAGCAGCTTAGAGACTAGCACAGATACGCAGTATTTT. Filled out from reference TRBV11-2 and TRBJ2-3, the complete variable domain reads EAGVAQSPRYKIIEKRQSVAFWCNPISGHATLYWYQQILGQGPKLLIQFQNNGVVDDSQLPKDRFSAERLKGVDSTLKIQPAKLEDSAVYLCASSLETSTDTQYFGPGTRLTVL.

J is TRBJ1-1 and V is TRBV4-1; TRBD1 matches at 8 bases. V trimming: 2 bases; J trimming: 4 bases; junction bases outside the gene matches: 3. CDR3 length equals 14 residues. Looked up from germline, CDR1 is MGHRA and CDR2 is YSYEKL. CDR3: CASSQPTGATEAFF. Written as DNA, the CDR3 is TGCGCCAGCAGCCAACCGACAGGGGCCACTGAAGCTTTCTTT.

J is TRBJ1-2 and V is TRBV27, with 7 bases identical to TRBD1. J lost 6 bases, V lost 10 bases, and 11 bases had no gene match. The germline CDR1 and CDR2 sequences are MNHEY and SMNVEV (reference sequence). This CDR3 is built from 13 residues. Here the CDR3 reads CANQITRGDGYTF. The CDR3 bases are TGTGCCAATCAGATTACCAGGGGGGATGGCTACACCTTC.

The rearrangement uses TRBV6-5 and TRBJ2-1, with D perhaps TRBD1 (6 bases). Germline CDR1 reads MNHEY; CDR2 reads SVGAGI. This CDR3 contains 13 residues. Trimming cost V 2 bases and J 4 bases, with 6 bases left between them. In DNA form, the CDR3 reads TGTGCCAGCAGTTACCAGGGGTACAATGAGCAGTTCTTC. Translated, it gives CASSYQGYNEQFF.

CDR3 in DNA: TGTGCCAGCTCACCACCGACAGGAAACACCATATATTTT. Translating it yields CASSPPTGNTIYF. V gene TRBV18 combines with J gene TRBJ1-3; D uncertain. The V end lost 0 bases, the J end lost 4 bases, and 4 bases lay between the germline ends. Germline CDR1 and CDR2: KGHSH and LQKENI. The CDR3 runs 13 residues. The complete variable domain, with remaining parts taken from reference TRBV18 and TRBJ1-3, reads NAGVMQNPRHLVRRRGQEARLRCSPMKGHSHVYWYRQLPEEGLKFMVYLQKENIIDESGMPKERFSAEFPKEGPSILRIQQVVRGDSAAYFCASSPPTGNTIYFGEGSWLTVV.

The chain employs TRBV5-1 and TRBJ1-2; 8 bases agree with TRBD1. Germline loops: CDR1 SGHRS, CDR2 YFSETQ. J was trimmed by 8 bases and V by 5 bases; bases with no gene match: 14. The CDR3 has 15 amino acids. CDR3 DNA: TGCGCCAGCAGTTATACCGGGACAGGTGCTAGAGGCTACACCTTC. Residues: CASSYTGTGARGYTF.

This chain connects TRBV6-5 to TRBJ1-2, with 7 bases identical to TRBD1. The CDR3 sequence is 14 residues long. After removal of 2 bases from V and 1 base from J, the junction contained 1 base not matched to a gene. Germline assignment: CDR1 MNHEY and CDR2 SVGAGI. The chain's CDR3 is CASSYGTDNYGYTF. As DNA, the CDR3 is TGTGCCAGCAGTTACGGGACAGATAACTATGGCTACACCTTC.

This clone was recorded once. The chain recombines TRBV18 with TRBJ2-1, with TRBD2 identical over 11 bases. This CDR3 region has 15 residues. CDR1 and CDR2 from the germline V gene are KGHSH and LQKENI. After removal of 1 base from V and 7 bases from J, the junction contained 3 bases not matched to a gene. The CDR3 nucleotides read TGTGCCAGCTCACCACGGGGACTAGCGGATAATGAGCAGTTCTTC. Translating it yields CASSPRGLADNEQFF.

On this clone: The sample holds other DNA sequences that translate to the same CDR3. The CDR3 protein is CASSRAGTITGELFF. In DNA form, the CDR3 reads TGTGCCAGCAGCCGCGCCGGGACTATCACCGGGGAGCTGTTTTTT. V is TRBV7-9 and J is TRBJ2-2; TRBD2 agrees at 7 bases. With V trimmed by 5 bases and J by 4 bases, 7 bases remained unmatched. The CDR3 loop spans 15 amino acids. Germline assignment: CDR1 SEHNR and CDR2 FQNEAQ (reference sequence).

The rearrangement joins TRBV9 to TRBJ2-2, with D maybe TRBD2 (6 bases). This CDR3 spans 16 amino acids. V was clipped by 7 bases and J by 5 bases, with 21 bases between them. The germline V gene has CDR1 SGDLS and CDR2 YYNGEE. The CDR3 reads CASGVDAGRDTGELFF. The CDR3 DNA follows: TGTGCCAGCGGGGTTGATGCAGGGCGGGATACCGGGGAGCTGTTTTTT. Together with reference TRBV9 and TRBJ2-2, the CDR3 gives the full variable domain: DSGVTQTPKHLITATGQRVTLRCSPRSGDLSVYWYQQSLDQGLQFLIQYYNGEERAKGNILERFSAQQFPDLHSELNLSSLELGDSALYFCASGVDAGRDTGELFFGEGSRLTVL.

The gene calls are TRBV7-6 and TRBJ2-5; D is perhaps TRBD2 (5 bases). Germline V gene sequence: CDR1 SGHVS, CDR2 FNYEAQ. V gave up 1 base and J gave up 2 bases, with 11 bases separating them. CDR3 length: 15 residues. The CDR3 nucleotides read TGTGCCAGCAGCTTAGTTGGCGGGCAGCAAGAGACCCAGTACTTC. Residues: CASSLVGGQQETQYF. Looking up the rest from reference TRBV7-6 and TRBJ2-5 gives the full variable domain: GAGVSQSPRYKVTKRGQDVALRCDPISGHVSLYWYRQALGQGPEFLTYFNYEAQQDKSGLPNDRFSAERPEGSISTLTIQRTEQRDSAMYRCASSLVGGQQETQYFGPGTRLLVL.

The chain uses TRBV15 and TRBJ1-4; TRBD1 matches at 12 bases. The CDR3 is 15 residues long. J gave up 6 bases and V 4 bases, and 3 bases lay outside the gene matches. CDR1 LNHNV and CDR2 YYDKDF come from the germline V gene (reference sequence). The CDR3 nucleotides are TGTGCCACCAGCACCCGGGACAGGGGGCATGAAAAACTGTTTTTT. The encoded protein is CATSTRDRGHEKLFF.

The chain combines TRBV5-1 with TRBJ2-1; D perhaps matches TRBD1 (6 bases). Germline values: CDR1 SGHRS, CDR2 YFSETQ. The CDR3 runs 12 residues. V shed 3 bases and J shed 10 bases, with 11 bases lying between them. CDR3 bases: TGCGCCAGCAGCTCGCAGGGGAACGAGCAGTTCTTC. Translating it yields CASSSQGNEQFF.

The V call is TRBV5-4, the J call TRBJ2-5; TRBD2 matches at 11 bases. Germline-derived CDR1 and CDR2 are SGHNT and YYREEE (reference sequence). J was trimmed by 4 bases and V by 0 bases; bases with no gene match: 2. The CDR3 length is 15 residues. CDR3 nucleotide sequence: TGTGCCAGCAGCTTGGAACTAGCGGGGGTAGAGACCCAGTACTTC. Encoded protein: CASSLELAGVETQYF.

The chain links TRBV7-2 to TRBJ2-5; the D gene is possibly TRBD2 (5 bases). CDR1 SGHTA and CDR2 FQGNSA come from the germline V gene. The CDR3 loop spans 17 amino acids. The ends were cut back, 4 bases at V and 0 bases at J, with 18 bases in the middle. This chain's CDR3 is CASSSAPDWRDQETQYF. The CDR3 DNA reads TGTGCCAGCAGCTCTGCCCCGGACTGGCGGGACCAAGAGACCCAGTACTTC.

The chain is built from TRBV7-8 and TRBJ2-7, with D possibly being TRBD2 (6 bases). Germline V gene sequence: CDR1 SGHVS, CDR2 FQNEAQ. The CDR3 is made up of 14 amino acids. Trimming took off 5 bases at V and 7 bases at J, with 18 bases between the two ends. The CDR3 DNA follows: TGTGCCAGCAGCCCTAGCACCTCGACTAGAGAGCAGTACTTC. Protein product: CASSPSTSTREQYF.